One and the same sample provided the 12 T cell receptor beta chains below, sequenced in a study of Graves' ophthalmopathy and Graves' hyperthyroidism (dated by TCRdb to 2016 to 2018). The listed sequencing device is Illumina HiSeq 2000. TCR beta CDR3 regions were amplified from RNA transcripts for repertoire sequencing. The first round of RT-PCR was done with HTBI primers and the Qiagen OneStep RT-PCR kit, and was followed by a second round of multiplex PCR, then size selection and purification. The public reads were reanalyzed by TCRdb: fastp trimming at Q25, MiXCR alignment, in-frame beta chains only. Here each entry gathers all rows of one CDR3 protein and keeps the most common genes and DNA. Recorded for this sample are hundreds of thousands of distinct CDR3 sequences; approximately 40% of them occurred a single time. The biggest ten clones account for less than 55% of the sample. The sequenced material came from peripheral blood. The receptors shown here come from an adult man with Graves' ophthalmopathy.

This sequence joins TRBV29-1 and TRBJ2-7; TRBD1 agrees at 11 bases. The CDR3 loop spans 12 amino acids. Trimming at V came to 7 bases and at J to 5 bases, leaving 4 bases not matched to a gene. Germline CDR1 is SQVTM and CDR2 is ANQGSEA. CDR3 loop: CSGGDRGDEQYF. The CDR3 DNA follows: TGCAGCGGGGGGGACAGGGGGGACGAGCAGTACTTC.

The gene calls are TRBV2 and TRBJ1-1, with D possibly being TRBD1 (6 bases). V was trimmed by 0 bases and J by 4 bases, leaving 15 bases between them. The CDR3 has 16 residues. CDR1 and CDR2 (germline): SNHLY, FYNNEI. Written as DNA, the CDR3 is TGTGCCAGCAGTGAAGCGCCTTTGGACAGAACCACTGAAGCTTTCTTT. It is translated as CASSEAPLDRTTEAFF.

The chain links TRBV2 to TRBJ2-7, with a weak D call TRBD1 (6 bases). Germline-derived CDR1 and CDR2 are SNHLY and FYNNEI. The CDR3 contains 15 residues. Between the trimmed V and J ends, which lost 2 bases and 2 bases, there was a span of 13 bases. The CDR3 spells CASSETGRGPYEQYF. CDR3 DNA: TGTGCCAGCAGTGAAACGGGCAGGGGACCCTACGAGCAGTACTTC.

This chain uses TRBV29-1 with TRBJ2-5, with D hard to call. The V end was cut by 6 bases, the J end by 7 bases, with 24 bases between. This CDR3 is 15 amino acids long. The V gene's germline CDR1 is SQVTM and CDR2 ANQGSEA. For the CDR3, the DNA is TGCAGCGTCCATAGCAGTGAAGGCGACACGATGACCCAGTACTTC. Protein: CSVHSSEGDTMTQYF.

This clonotype occurred many times. An end of the junction does not agree with germline; a read error may underlie this. This chain links TRBV10-2 with TRBJ1-2, with D hard to call. Germline assignment: CDR1 WSHSY and CDR2 SAAADI. The CDR3 loop spans 12 amino acids. Here the CDR3 reads CASSESGDGYTF. DNA of the CDR3: TGTGCCAGCAGTGAATCTGGGGATGGCTACACCTTC.

This clonotype has ten or more counts. The V gene is TRBV7-2, the J gene TRBJ1-2; the match to TRBD1 covers 7 bases. V shed 6 bases and J 6 bases; nucleotides not matched to a gene: 7. Germline CDR1 is SGHTA and CDR2 is FQGNSA. The CDR3 runs 13 residues. The CDR3 sequence is CASRRTGAHGYTF. CDR3 DNA: TGTGCCAGCAGGCGTACAGGGGCCCATGGCTACACCTTC.

This chain joins TRBV2 and TRBJ2-7; no clear D gene. The CDR3 loop spans 14 amino acids. In germline, CDR1 is SNHLY, CDR2 FYNNEI. V gave up 5 bases and J gave up 0 bases, with 11 bases separating them. CDR3 in DNA: TGTGCCAGCAGTTACCTGGTCAGCTCCTACGAGCAGTACTTC. The encoded protein is CASSYLVSSYEQYF.

This chain joins TRBV2 and TRBJ1-5; D is unresolved. V was shortened by 4 bases and J by 9 bases, with 19 bases between the two germline ends. The germline V gene encodes CDR1 SNHLY and CDR2 FYNNEI. There are 15 residues in the CDR3. The CDR3 coding sequence is TGTGCCAGCAGTGCAACCGGGTCCCCCAACTGGCCCCAGCATTTT. Amino acid sequence: CASSATGSPNWPQHF.

Points on this clonotype: Sequence at one end of the junction differs from germline and may be a read error. V and J are TRBV2 and TRBJ1-1, with D maybe TRBD1 (6 bases). The CDR3 runs 15 residues. Germline values: CDR1 SNHLY, CDR2 FYNNEI. The DNA of the CDR3 is TGTGCCAGCAGTGACGCCAGGGGTTATAGCACTGAAGCTCTCTTT. Its protein is CASSDARGYSTEALF.

This chain connects TRBV24-1 to TRBJ2-1, with 8 bases that match TRBD1. The CDR3 is made up of 15 amino acids. Losses at the gene ends were 4 bases for V and 4 bases for J; bases not matched to a gene: 5. CDR1 is KGHDR and CDR2 is SFDVKD in the germline V gene. Here the CDR3 reads CATSDTTGDYNEQFF. In DNA form, the CDR3 reads TGTGCCACCAGTGACACGACAGGGGATTACAATGAGCAGTTCTTC.

This clonotype was seen at least ten times. This chain links TRBV7-9 with TRBJ2-7; D possibly corresponds to TRBD1 (6 bases). From germline, CDR1 is SEHNR and CDR2 FQNEAQ (reference sequence). The CDR3 sequence is 13 residues long. Between the trimmed V and J ends, which lost 7 bases and 0 bases, there was a span of 10 bases. CDR3 sequence reads: CASNPQGSYEQYF. In nucleotides, the CDR3 is TGTGCCAGCAACCCACAGGGCTCCTACGAGCAGTACTTC.

The chain combines TRBV15 with TRBJ1-5, with a weak D call TRBD1 (6 bases). Per germline, CDR1 LNHNV and CDR2 YYDKDF (reference sequence). CDR3 size: 16 residues. The V end lost 3 bases, the J end lost 6 bases, and 18 bases lay between the germline ends. The CDR3 region is CATSSEYSGVGQPQHF. The CDR3 bases are TGTGCCACCAGCAGTGAGTACTCAGGGGTGGGTCAGCCCCAGCATTTT. The full variable domain, in which reference TRBV15 and TRBJ1-5 provide the parts outside the CDR3, is DAMVIQNPRYQVTQFGKPVTLSCSQTLNHNVMYWYQQKSSQAPKLLFHYYDKDFNNEADTPDNFQSRRPNTSFCFLDIRSPGLGDTAMYLCATSSEYSGVGQPQHFGDGTRLSIL.